The 31 T cell receptor beta chains reported below all come from one sample, sequenced in a study of blood T cell repertoires in COVID-19. Sequencing was performed with immunoSEQ multiplex PCR; in TCRdb, only in-frame clones are kept and a portion is missing. Here the sample spans around 150,000 clones, approximately 82% being singletons. Material: peripheral blood. These TCRs come from a woman of 80 years or more with acute or convalescent COVID-19.

V gene TRBV4-3 combines with J gene TRBJ2-7; 7 bases are a match to TRBD2. There are 15 residues in the CDR3. Per germline, CDR1 LGHNA and CDR2 YSLEER. The ends lost 0 bases at V and 3 bases at J; junction bases unmatched: 5. The CDR3 DNA follows: TGCGCCAGCAGCCAAGATGCTAGCGGATACTACGAGCAGTACTTC. Encoded protein: CASSQDASGYYEQYF.

The V call is TRBV2, the J call TRBJ2-5, with 13 bases identical to TRBD2. The CDR3 has 15 amino acids. Germline values: CDR1 SNHLY, CDR2 FYNNEI. Trimming cost V 4 bases and J 7 bases; bases outside gene matches: 6. The CDR3 loop reads CASSVGLAGVGTQYF. CDR3 sequence (DNA): TGTGCCAGCAGTGTAGGACTAGCGGGAGTGGGGACCCAGTACTTC. The full variable domain, in which reference TRBV2 and TRBJ2-5 provide the parts outside the CDR3, is EPEVTQTPSHQVTQMGQEVILRCVPISNHLYFYWYRQILGQKVEFLVSFYNNEISEKSEIFDDQFSVERPDGSNFTLKIRSTKLEDSAMYFCASSVGLAGVGTQYFGPGTRLLVL.

With regard to this clone: An end of the junction differs from the germline gene, which may be a read error. The rearrangement uses TRBV2 and TRBJ2-5; 12 nucleotides match TRBD2. The CDR3 has 16 residues. Per germline, CDR1 SNHLY and CDR2 FYNNEI. The CDR3, as DNA: TGTGCCGGCAGAACGCGGCTAGCGGGAGGGCCGGAGACCCAGTACTTC. Protein sequence: CAGRTRLAGGPETQYF.

J is TRBJ2-7 and V is TRBV5-4; D remains ambiguous. Germline lookup yields CDR1 SGHNT and CDR2 YYREEE (reference sequence). V dropped 2 bases and J dropped 5 bases, with 11 bases sitting between them. The CDR3 spans 13 residues. The DNA for the CDR3 is TGTGCCAGCAGCTTTGTGGAGATACACGAGCAGTACTTC. Translating it yields CASSFVEIHEQYF.

The chain employs TRBV19 and TRBJ1-5; 8 nucleotides align to TRBD1. This CDR3 has 14 amino acids. From germline, CDR1 is LNHDA and CDR2 SQIVND (reference sequence). J gave up 9 bases and V 4 bases, and 8 bases lay outside the gene matches. The CDR3 nucleotides are TGTGCCAGTAGTACCTCCCGACAGGGGCCGCCCCAGCATTTT. Amino acids: CASSTSRQGPPQHF.

The rearrangement joins TRBV19 to TRBJ1-5, with D unclear. The CDR3 has 14 amino acids. V lost 1 base to trimming and J lost 4 bases, with 8 bases between them. CDR1 and CDR2 from the germline V gene are LNHDA and SQIVND (reference sequence). The chain's CDR3 is CASSIVTINQPQHF. CDR3 DNA sequence: TGTGCCAGTAGTATAGTGACAATAAATCAGCCCCAGCATTTT.

The chain uses TRBV5-1 and TRBJ2-5, with D perhaps matching TRBD1 (5 bases). Trimming removed 0 bases from V and 8 bases from J, with 20 bases in between. In germline, CDR1 is SGHRS, CDR2 YFSETQ. The CDR3 spans 16 residues. The CDR3 DNA follows: TGCGCCAGCAGCTTGGAGTCGGCAGGGCCCCAAGGAACCCAGTACTTC. As protein: CASSLESAGPQGTQYF. Looking up the rest from reference TRBV5-1 and TRBJ2-5 gives the full variable domain: KAGVTQTPRYLIKTRGQQVTLSCSPISGHRSVSWYQQTPGQGLQFLFEYFSETQRNKGNFPGRFSGRQFSNSRSEMNVSTLELGDSALYLCASSLESAGPQGTQYFGPGTRLLVL.

This clone was detected only once. The CDR3 nucleotides read TGCGCCAGCAGCCAAGTGGGACTAGCGGGAGGGAACATTCAGTACTTC. Its translation is CASSQVGLAGGNIQYF. This sequence joins TRBV4-1 and TRBJ2-4; 16 bases are shared with TRBD2. Germline trimming cut 1 base from V and 7 bases from J; bases unmatched to any gene: 1. The CDR3 runs 16 residues. Germline-derived CDR1 and CDR2 are MGHRA and YSYEKL.

This sequence joins TRBV30 and TRBJ2-3; the D gene is possibly TRBD2 (6 bases). The CDR3 is made up of 14 amino acids. V was trimmed by 4 bases and J by 4 bases, leaving 15 bases between them. Germline-derived CDR1 and CDR2 are GTSNPN and SVGIG (reference sequence). The CDR3 reads CAWNKGRGSDTQYF. CDR3 coding DNA: TGTGCCTGGAATAAGGGACGGGGGTCAGATACGCAGTATTTT.

The chain has TRBV7-2 and TRBJ2-5, with 13 bases identical to TRBD2. Trimming cost V 5 bases and J 5 bases; bases outside gene matches: 14. CDR1 and CDR2 from the germline V gene are SGHTA and FQGNSA. This CDR3 has 18 residues. CDR3 protein: CASSPQARLAGGGETQYF. CDR3 bases: TGTGCCAGCAGCCCCCAAGCCCGACTAGCGGGAGGAGGGGAGACCCAGTACTTC.

The CDR3 DNA reads as TGTGCCAGCAGTACCCGAGCAGGTGCGGGGGGAGAGCAGTACTTC. Translated: CASSTRAGAGGEQYF. The chain joins TRBV6-5 to TRBJ2-7; 8 bases align to TRBD2. With V trimmed by 5 bases and J by 7 bases, 13 bases remained unmatched. The germline gives CDR1 MNHEY, CDR2 SVGAGI. The CDR3 runs to 15 residues.

DNA of the CDR3: TGTGCCATCAGTGATCCGGGACACCGGCTGGAGCAGTACTTC. It codes for CAISDPGHRLEQYF. This chain links TRBV10-3 with TRBJ2-7; perhaps TRBD1 as D (6 bases). Germline V gene data show CDR1 as ENHRY and CDR2 as SYGVKD. The germline V and J ends were trimmed by 3 bases and 7 bases, with 16 bases remaining between them. This CDR3 comprises 14 residues.

Here the CDR3 DNA reads TGTGCCAGCAGTATGCGGAGGCAGACAGAGACCCAGTACTTC. Translation gives CASSMRRQTETQYF. The chain couples TRBV6-5 to TRBJ2-5; the D gene is possibly TRBD2 (5 bases). The CDR3 loop spans 14 amino acids. V shed 5 bases and J shed 4 bases, with 14 bases lying between them. From germline, CDR1 is MNHEY and CDR2 SVGAGI.

The chain uses TRBV7-2 and TRBJ2-5; 7 bases fit TRBD2. CDR3 length: 17 residues. J was trimmed by 2 bases and V by 4 bases; bases with no gene match: 13. Germline CDR1 is SGHTA and CDR2 is FQGNSA. CDR3 protein: CASSSPVGRGLQETQYF. In DNA form, the CDR3 reads TGTGCCAGCAGCTCTCCCGTGGGGAGGGGCCTTCAAGAGACCCAGTACTTC.

The DNA of the CDR3 is TGCAGCGTGTTTGCCGTAGAGGTGGGCACGGGAACTGAAGCTTTCTTT. Encoded protein: CSVFAVEVGTGTEAFF. This chain joins TRBV29-1 and TRBJ1-1; D is undetermined. The CDR3 has 16 amino acids. Germline loops: CDR1 SQVTM, CDR2 ANQGSEA. The V and J ends lost 6 bases and 5 bases respectively, with 25 bases between them.

The J gene is TRBJ1-5, the V gene TRBV6-5, with D maybe TRBD1 (5 bases). V was clipped by 0 bases and J by 1 base, with 10 bases between them. The CDR3 loop spans 16 amino acids. Germline V gene lookup returns CDR1 MNHEY and CDR2 SVGAGI. The CDR3 region is CASSYSSGLSNQPQHF. For the CDR3, the DNA is TGTGCCAGCAGTTACTCCTCGGGACTGAGCAATCAGCCCCAGCATTTT.

The V call is TRBV9, the J call TRBJ2-2, with TRBD2 as a possible D gene (7 bases). Germline values: CDR1 SGDLS, CDR2 YYNGEE. This CDR3 spans 16 amino acids. Trimming shortened V by 0 bases and J by 6 bases, and 15 bases separated the two germline ends. The CDR3 nucleotides read TGTGCCAGCAGCGTAGGCGGGGGCGCCTCGTCCGGGGAGCTGTTTTTT. Its protein is CASSVGGGASSGELFF. Based on the CDR3 plus reference TRBV9 and TRBJ2-2, the full variable domain is DSGVTQTPKHLITATGQRVTLRCSPRSGDLSVYWYQQSLDQGLQFLIQYYNGEERAKGNILERFSAQQFPDLHSELNLSSLELGDSALYFCASSVGGGASSGELFFGEGSRLTVL.

V and J are TRBV13 and TRBJ2-3; TRBD1 matches at 7 bases. The CDR3 is 16 amino acids. The trim removed 4 bases at V and 3 bases at J, leaving 10 bases unmatched. Germline loops: CDR1 PRHDT, CDR2 FYEKMQ (reference sequence). The CDR3, as DNA: TGTGCCAGCAGCTCAAAATTCCGACAGGGTACAGATACGCAGTATTTT. This sequence encodes CASSSKFRQGTDTQYF.

The chain links TRBV29-1 to TRBJ1-4; D gene ambiguous. The germline V gene has CDR1 SQVTM and CDR2 ANQGSEA. V was clipped by 7 bases and J by 0 bases, with 15 bases between them. This CDR3 has 15 residues. DNA of the CDR3: TGCAGCGCCCTTTCGCGGCCGGCAACTAATGAAAAACTGTTTTTT. It codes for CSALSRPATNEKLFF.

J is TRBJ2-1 and V is TRBV6-5; 14 nucleotides align to TRBD2. The V segment lost 6 bases and the J segment 7 bases; nucleotides outside the gene matches: 5. Germline CDR1 MNHEY, CDR2 SVGAGI. The CDR3 covers 15 residues. The CDR3 nucleotides read TGTGCCAGCAGGATCGGGACTAGCGGGAGTAATGAGCAGTTCTTC. Its protein product is CASRIGTSGSNEQFF.

This chain joins TRBV7-2 and TRBJ2-3, with D perhaps TRBD2 (6 bases). Germline V gene data show CDR1 as SGHTA and CDR2 as FQGNSA. Deletions cut 4 bases from V and 0 bases from J, with 14 bases between. This CDR3 is 16 amino acids long. CDR3 in DNA: TGTGCCAGCAGCTCATGGGAGGTCAGGAGCACAGATACGCAGTATTTT. Amino acids: CASSSWEVRSTDTQYF.

A note on this clone: This specimen includes other DNA sequences encoding the same CDR3. The rearrangement links TRBV2 to TRBJ1-6; TRBD1 might be the D (5 bases). The V gene lost 4 bases and the J gene lost 8 bases, with 9 bases spanning the gap. Germline lookup yields CDR1 SNHLY and CDR2 FYNNEI. This CDR3 spans 13 amino acids. Here the CDR3 reads CASSGSRDSPLHF. The CDR3 DNA is TGTGCCAGCAGTGGGTCCAGGGATTCACCCCTCCACTTT.

The CDR3 spells CASRSGQGDTEAFF. For the CDR3, the DNA is TGTGCCAGCAGATCGGGACAGGGGGACACTGAAGCTTTCTTT. The V gene is TRBV6-5, the J gene TRBJ1-1, with 11 bases identical to TRBD1. Germline loops: CDR1 MNHEY, CDR2 SVGAGI. The junction had 3 bases not matched to a gene; V was cut back by 6 bases and J by 3 bases. CDR3 length equals 14 residues.

The chain has TRBV16 and TRBJ1-2; 9 positions match TRBD1. V gave up 2 bases and J gave up 0 bases; unmatched junction bases: 10. The CDR3 covers 18 residues. Germline V gene lookup returns CDR1 KGHSY and CDR2 FQNENV. In DNA form, the CDR3 reads TGTGCCAGCAGCCAACTTAAGGACAGGGGAGCTACTAACTATGGCTACACCTTC. Protein product: CASSQLKDRGATNYGYTF. The complete variable domain, with remaining parts taken from reference TRBV16 and TRBJ1-2, reads GEEVAQTPKHLVRGEGQKAKLYCAPIKGHSYVFWYQQVLKNEFKFLISFQNENVFDETGMPKERFSAKCLPNSPCSLEIQATKLEDSAVYFCASSQLKDRGATNYGYTFGSGTRLTVV.

This clone showed up just a few times. The chain combines TRBV30 with TRBJ1-5; D perhaps matches TRBD1 (5 bases). The CDR3 totals 21 residues. Between the trimmed V and J ends, which lost 2 bases and 3 bases, there was a span of 32 bases. Germline V gene lookup returns CDR1 GTSNPN and CDR2 SVGIG (reference sequence). DNA of the CDR3: TGTGCCTGGAGTAACCGTCGGCAGGGAGGCCCGATGGCAGGTCACAATCAGCCCCAGCATTTT. Amino acids: CAWSNRRQGGPMAGHNQPQHF.

This rearrangement joins TRBV30 to TRBJ1-4; possibly TRBD1 for D (6 bases). Germline V gives CDR1 GTSNPN, CDR2 SVGIG (reference sequence). The CDR3 runs to 13 residues. Trimming cost V 5 bases and J 8 bases, with 15 bases left between them. Written as DNA, the CDR3 is TGTGCCTGGGAAAAGGGGGGGAAGGAAAAACTGTTTTTT. Protein product: CAWEKGGKEKLFF.

J is TRBJ2-5 and V is TRBV5-1; 8 bases are shared with TRBD1. Germline loops: CDR1 SGHRS, CDR2 YFSETQ. The CDR3 is 15 residues long. Trimming removed 4 bases from V and 5 bases from J; junction bases left unmatched: 10. CDR3 amino acids: CASSPGTGTGETQYF. The CDR3 DNA is TGCGCCAGCAGCCCAGGGACAGGAACAGGGGAGACCCAGTACTTC.

The chain recombines TRBV7-9 with TRBJ1-2; the D gene is possibly TRBD1 (6 bases). This CDR3 comprises 12 residues. Germline-derived CDR1 and CDR2 are SEHNR and FQNEAQ (reference sequence). V lost 5 bases, J lost 4 bases, and 8 bases lay in between. The CDR3 here is CASSAGAYGYTF. The CDR3 DNA reads TGTGCCAGCAGCGCAGGGGCCTATGGCTACACCTTC.

The chain recombines TRBV27 with TRBJ1-4, with a tentative D call TRBD1 (6 bases). The CDR3 contains 19 residues. Germline V gives CDR1 MNHEY, CDR2 SMNVEV (reference sequence). Trimming left V 4 bases short and J 5 bases short, with 26 bases between. The DNA for the CDR3 is TGTGCCAGCAGTTCTTATACTGACAATCCGGACAGCATGAATGAAAAACTGTTTTTT. Its translation: CASSSYTDNPDSMNEKLFF.

This clone occurred a few times. V and J are TRBV4-3 and TRBJ1-2; TRBD1 matches 11 bases. J was trimmed by 0 bases and V by 4 bases; bases with no gene match: 7. The germline V gene has CDR1 LGHNA and CDR2 YSLEER. This CDR3 contains 17 residues. CDR3 region: CASSRIGTGGSNYGYTF. CDR3 DNA sequence: TGCGCCAGCAGCCGTATAGGGACAGGGGGATCTAACTATGGCTACACCTTC.

The V call is TRBV7-9, the J call TRBJ2-7, with TRBD1 matching 9 bases. Trimming at V came to 5 bases and at J to 5 bases, leaving 7 bases not matched to a gene. Germline CDR1 and CDR2: SEHNR and FQNEAQ (reference sequence). The CDR3 has 14 residues. In DNA form, the CDR3 reads TGTGCCAGCAGCGGTTCGGACAGGGGCCACGAGCAGTACTTC. Translating it yields CASSGSDRGHEQYF.